These 30 T cell receptor beta chains originate from one sample sequenced in a study of stem cell transplantation in POMP-related autoinflammatory disease. Only in-frame clones appear in the TCRdb table, and some are missing; sequencing was by immunoSEQ multiplex PCR. The sample lists over 1,000 clones, about 83% seen once, with under 4.5% in the top ten. The sequencing used CD4+ follicular helper T cells (Tfh) from PBMCs, collected before stem cell transplantation. The receptors stem from a human donor with POMP-related autoinflammation and immune dysregulation (PRAID).

This clone was counted once. The genes are TRBV29-1 and TRBJ2-7, with TRBD2 identical over 8 bases. In germline, CDR1 is SQVTM, CDR2 ANQGSEA. CDR3 length: 13 amino acids. J gave up 3 bases and V 5 bases, and 6 bases lay outside the gene matches. CDR3 in DNA: TGCAGCGTTTCAGCGGGGGCCCACTACGAGCAGTACTTC. Encoded protein: CSVSAGAHYEQYF.

This clone was seen a handful of times. The rearrangement uses TRBV2 and TRBJ1-6, with TRBD1 identical over 7 bases. CDR1 and CDR2 from the germline V gene are SNHLY and FYNNEI. Germline trimming cut 7 bases from V and 10 bases from J; bases unmatched to any gene: 7. The CDR3 covers 13 residues. The CDR3 sequence is CASTPGGGSPLHF. The DNA for the CDR3 is TGTGCCAGCACCCCAGGGGGTGGGTCACCCCTCCACTTT.

This chain connects TRBV2 to TRBJ2-5; 9 positions agree with TRBD1. This CDR3 has 15 amino acids. Losses at the gene ends were 6 bases for V and 4 bases for J; bases not matched to a gene: 9. Germline values: CDR1 SNHLY, CDR2 FYNNEI. For the CDR3, the DNA is TGTGCCAGCAGGGAACAGGGGGCCAGTGGAGAGACCCAGTACTTC. Its translation is CASREQGASGETQYF.

This rearrangement joins TRBV19 to TRBJ1-4, with 7 nucleotides matching TRBD1. The germline V gene has CDR1 LNHDA and CDR2 SQIVND (reference sequence). The CDR3 extends over 15 amino acids. The V and J ends lost 4 bases and 5 bases, in that order; junction bases with no gene match: 7. CDR3 region: CASSTSTGKNEKLFF. CDR3 DNA sequence: TGTGCCAGTAGTACGTCGACAGGGAAGAATGAAAAACTGTTTTTT. Using reference TRBV19 and TRBJ1-4 for the parts outside the CDR3, the full variable domain is DGGITQSPKYLFRKEGQNVTLSCEQNLNHDAMYWYRQDPGQGLRLIYYSQIVNDFQKGDIAEGYSVSREKKESFPLTVTSAQKNPTAFYLCASSTSTGKNEKLFFGSGTQLSVL.

The V and J genes are TRBV7-2 and TRBJ2-1, with TRBD1 as a possible D gene (6 bases). V was clipped by 3 bases and J by 5 bases, with 8 bases between them. The CDR3 runs to 13 residues. The germline gives CDR1 SGHTA, CDR2 FQGNSA. CDR3 DNA sequence: TGTGCCAGCAGCTTCCAGGGGAACAATGAGCAGTTCTTC. As protein: CASSFQGNNEQFF.

The chain has TRBV2 and TRBJ2-7, with 12 bases fitting TRBD1. The CDR3 runs to 13 residues. The germline V gene encodes CDR1 SNHLY and CDR2 FYNNEI. The V gene end was trimmed by 10 bases and the J gene end by 7 bases; junction bases not matched to a gene: 8. This CDR3 reads CATQGQGAGEQYF. The CDR3 bases are TGTGCCACCCAGGGACAGGGGGCAGGGGAGCAGTACTTC.

J is TRBJ2-7 and V is TRBV7-2; D may be TRBD2 (6 bases). This CDR3 region has 15 residues. Per the germline V gene, CDR1 is SGHTA and CDR2 is FQGNSA. The germline V and J ends were trimmed by 1 base and 3 bases, with 13 bases remaining between them. The CDR3 reads CASSLGGTPFYEQYF. For the CDR3, the DNA is TGTGCCAGCAGCTTAGGCGGGACCCCTTTCTACGAGCAGTACTTC.

The chain uses TRBV19 and TRBJ1-5, with TRBD1 matching over 10 bases. The CDR3 has 14 amino acids. Looked up from germline, CDR1 is LNHDA and CDR2 is SQIVND (reference sequence). J was trimmed by 5 bases and V by 10 bases; bases with no gene match: 8. The CDR3 region is CATADRGQDQPQHF. As DNA, the CDR3 is TGTGCCACGGCAGACAGGGGGCAAGATCAGCCCCAGCATTTT.

This clone was recorded a few times. CDR3 in amino acids: CASSLYQGGTEAFF. The CDR3, as DNA: TGTGCCAGCAGCTTGTATCAGGGTGGAACTGAAGCTTTCTTT. The J gene is TRBJ1-1, the V gene TRBV5-4, with a weak D call TRBD1 (5 bases). The CDR3 extends over 14 amino acids. V lost 1 base to trimming and J lost 5 bases, with 12 bases between them. Looked up from germline, CDR1 is SGHNT and CDR2 is YYREEE (reference sequence).

This chain uses TRBV29-1 with TRBJ1-5, with 9 bases fitting TRBD1. From germline, CDR1 is SQVTM and CDR2 ANQGSEA. The CDR3 is 13 residues long. V dropped 4 bases and J dropped 3; count of bases not matched to a gene: 1. CDR3 bases: TGCAGCGTTGGGGACAGGGCCAATCAGCCCCAGCATTTT. It specifies CSVGDRANQPQHF.

The CDR3 DNA reads as TGCGCCAGCAGTACCTTCCTGACAGGGGCAGAAGGAAACACCATATATTTT. This translates into CASSTFLTGAEGNTIYF. The chain is built from TRBV10-2 and TRBJ1-3; 8 bases line up with TRBD1. The CDR3 is 17 amino acids. V lost 5 bases to trimming and J lost 4 bases; unmatched junction nucleotides: 13. In germline, CDR1 is WSHSY, CDR2 SAAADI.

The chain is built from TRBV20-1 and TRBJ2-1, with D hard to call. Germline CDR1 and CDR2: DFQATT and SNEGSKA (reference sequence). Trimming took 6 bases from V and 7 from J, leaving 7 bases between them. There are 10 residues in the CDR3. The CDR3 nucleotides read TGCAGTGCCCTGGGGAATGAGCAGTTCTTC. Amino acids: CSALGNEQFF.

The V and J genes are TRBV19 and TRBJ1-4; D unclear. The V end lost 10 bases, the J end lost 4 bases, and 16 bases lay between the germline ends. Per the germline V gene, CDR1 is LNHDA and CDR2 is SQIVND (reference sequence). The CDR3 runs 14 residues. The CDR3 nucleotides read TGTGCCACGTGCTCCGGCGTCATTAATGAAAAACTGTTTTTT. Translation gives CATCSGVINEKLFF.

The CDR3 is CASGSPGQSGELFF. DNA for the CDR3: TGTGCCAGCGGGTCTCCGGGACAATCCGGGGAGCTGTTTTTT. The V gene is TRBV28, the J gene TRBJ2-2; TRBD1 might be the D (6 bases). This CDR3 has 14 amino acids. Germline V gene lookup returns CDR1 MDHEN and CDR2 SYDVKM. Trimming left V 8 bases short and J 6 bases short, with 16 bases between.

This clone came up a few times. This chain joins TRBV10-1 and TRBJ1-5; a weak D match, TRBD1 (5 bases). CDR1 WNHNN and CDR2 SYGVQD come from the germline V gene (reference sequence). Trimming left V 8 bases short and J 8 bases short, with 13 bases between. This CDR3 contains 12 residues. The CDR3 DNA is TGCGCCAGCGGAGCGGGGGTAAAGCCCCAGCATTTT. Encoded protein: CASGAGVKPQHF.

The chain joins TRBV5-1 to TRBJ1-6; 7 nucleotides align to TRBD1. V shed 2 bases, J shed 13 bases, and the junction held 6 bases outside the gene matches. This CDR3 region has 13 residues. Germline V gives CDR1 SGHRS, CDR2 YFSETQ. CDR3 coding DNA: TGCGCCAGCAGCTTTGGGGACAGCGGGCCCCTCCACTTT. Protein product: CASSFGDSGPLHF.

A word on this clone: One end of the junction varies from germline; a read error may be responsible. The chain uses TRBV11-2 and TRBJ1-2; D gene ambiguous. The CDR3 totals 13 residues. Germline V gene sequence: CDR1 SGHAT, CDR2 FQNNGV. The CDR3 DNA is TGTGCCAGCAGCTTAGCACCAATCTATAGCTACACCTTC. Its protein product is CASSLAPIYSYTF.

The chain employs TRBV21-1 and TRBJ2-5; the table's TRBD1 call for D was not verified on the DNA. TRBV21-1 is recorded as a pseudogene. The CDR3 is made up of 14 amino acids. The CDR3 DNA reads TGTGCCAGCCCTACCCGGGACAGGGAGGAGACCCAGTACTTC. Translated: CASPTRDREETQYF.

The rearrangement joins TRBV7-3 to TRBJ1-1; D possibly corresponds to TRBD1 (6 bases). The germline V and J ends were trimmed by 0 bases and 1 base, with 9 bases remaining between them. Germline V gene sequence: CDR1 SGHTA, CDR2 FQGTGA. The CDR3 runs to 15 residues. As DNA, the CDR3 is TGTGCCAGCAGCTTAACAGGGGGTCCGAACACTGAAGCTTTCTTT. It yields the protein CASSLTGGPNTEAFF.

The sample holds a few counts of this clone. The V call is TRBV2, the J call TRBJ1-2, with TRBD1 matching 9 bases. V was clipped by 3 bases and J by 7 bases; unmatched bases: 6. The CDR3 runs 14 residues. From germline, CDR1 is SNHLY and CDR2 FYNNEI. The CDR3 spells CASSERQGVGGYTF. The CDR3 DNA reads as TGTGCCAGCAGTGAGCGACAGGGGGTGGGTGGCTACACCTTC.

J is TRBJ2-7 and V is TRBV4-1, with 9 bases fitting TRBD1. Germline V gives CDR1 MGHRA, CDR2 YSYEKL. V was clipped by 4 bases and J by 4 bases; unmatched bases: 11. This CDR3 is 16 amino acids long. Here the CDR3 reads CASSPDSGTGTYEQYF. The CDR3 nucleotides are TGCGCCAGCAGCCCTGATTCCGGGACAGGGACGTACGAGCAGTACTTC.

This chain connects TRBV29-1 to TRBJ2-3; 9 bases are a match to TRBD2. This CDR3 contains 15 residues. Germline V gives CDR1 SQVTM, CDR2 ANQGSEA. The V and J ends lost 4 bases and 1 base, in that order; junction bases with no gene match: 6. The CDR3 here is CSVGPAGGGTDTQYF. CDR3 DNA sequence: TGCAGCGTTGGACCGGCGGGAGGGGGCACAGATACGCAGTATTTT.

This sequence joins TRBV5-1 and TRBJ1-1, with a tentative D call TRBD1 (5 bases). CDR1 SGHRS and CDR2 YFSETQ come from the germline V gene. The CDR3 consists of 15 residues. V was clipped by 3 bases and J by 5 bases, with 17 bases between them. CDR3 DNA sequence: TGCGCCAGCAGCTCCGGAAATCCGGGGCGGACTGAAGCTTTCTTT. Translation gives CASSSGNPGRTEAFF.

In its sample, this clone was seen a few times. V is TRBV7-9 and J is TRBJ1-1; D is unresolved. Trimming pared 4 bases from V and 3 bases from J, leaving 12 bases between. The CDR3 is made up of 14 amino acids. Germline values: CDR1 SEHNR, CDR2 FQNEAQ (reference sequence). The CDR3 DNA reads as TGTGCCAGCAGCTCATCGGCGGCTGACACTGAAGCTTTCTTT. Translating it yields CASSSSAADTEAFF.

The V call is TRBV11-2, the J call TRBJ2-5, with D hard to call. Germline V CDR1 and CDR2: SGHAT, FQNNGV. There are 11 residues in the CDR3. V shed 2 bases and J shed 5 bases, with 3 bases lying between them. DNA of the CDR3: TGTGCCAGCAGCTTAAAGGAGACCCAGTACTTC. Its translation is CASSLKETQYF.

The rearrangement uses TRBV30 and TRBJ2-3, with no clear D. With 0 bases removed from V and 1 base from J, the gap between germline ends came to 11 bases. The germline gives CDR1 GTSNPN, CDR2 SVGIG (reference sequence). The CDR3 is 15 residues long. Here the CDR3 reads CAWSVNIPGTDTQYF. CDR3 DNA sequence: TGTGCCTGGAGTGTTAATATCCCTGGCACAGATACGCAGTATTTT.

The chain joins TRBV2 to TRBJ2-1; D gene unclear. Looked up from germline, CDR1 is SNHLY and CDR2 is FYNNEI. V was clipped by 4 bases and J by 4 bases, with 8 bases between them. The CDR3 has 13 residues. Here the CDR3 reads CASSVDLYNEQFF. The CDR3 DNA reads as TGTGCCAGCAGTGTCGACCTTTACAATGAGCAGTTCTTC.

The chain couples TRBV5-1 to TRBJ2-5; D might be TRBD2 (5 bases). Germline values: CDR1 SGHRS, CDR2 YFSETQ. CDR3 length: 14 residues. Trimming removed 4 bases from V and 4 bases from J, with 14 bases in between. As DNA, the CDR3 is TGCGCCAGCAGCCTATCTAGGACTGTAGAGACCCAGTACTTC. It specifies CASSLSRTVETQYF. Using reference TRBV5-1 and TRBJ2-5 for the parts outside the CDR3, the full variable domain is KAGVTQTPRYLIKTRGQQVTLSCSPISGHRSVSWYQQTPGQGLQFLFEYFSETQRNKGNFPGRFSGRQFSNSRSEMNVSTLELGDSALYLCASSLSRTVETQYFGPGTRLLVL.

The rearrangement uses TRBV28 and TRBJ2-5; 12 nucleotides agree with TRBD2. After removal of 6 bases from V and 12 bases from J, the junction contained 11 bases not matched to a gene. CDR1 is MDHEN and CDR2 is SYDVKM in the germline V gene. This CDR3 contains 14 residues. CDR3 in DNA: TGTGCCAGCAGGACTAGCGGGAGTGTTGGTGCTGAGTACTTC. Residues: CASRTSGSVGAEYF.

The table lists this clone with a few counts. The DNA for the CDR3 is TGTGCCATCAGTGGTAGGCAGGGAAACTATGGCTACACCTTC. The encoded protein is CAISGRQGNYGYTF. The chain joins TRBV10-3 to TRBJ1-2; D might be TRBD1 (5 bases). CDR3 size: 14 residues. Trimming removed 4 bases from V and 2 bases from J, with 11 bases in between. Germline CDR1 is ENHRY and CDR2 is SYGVKD.